One T cell receptor (beta chain) is described in this entry. The antigen remains undetermined. This entry belongs to a study of monozygotic twins with inflammatory bowel disease. TCRdb re-analyzed the 5' RACE reads; it lists each CDR3 protein once, without DNA. The sample data list fewer than 350,000 distinct CDR3 sequences. Findings of the study overall: Fewer shared clonotypes with others were found in IBD patients than in healthy twins, especially with disease activity. T cell subtypes that differed could not be told apart.

Germline CDR1 WSHSY, CDR2 SAAADI. CDR3 size: 13 residues. Sequences were obtained from blood. This rearrangement joins TRBV10-2 to TRBJ1-4; with no DNA, the TCRdb D assignment of TRBD1 cannot be verified. This clonotype originated in a human donor with ulcerative colitis or Crohn's disease, or a healthy co-twin of an affected twin (not recorded which). Here the CDR3 reads CARQGAGQEKLFF.